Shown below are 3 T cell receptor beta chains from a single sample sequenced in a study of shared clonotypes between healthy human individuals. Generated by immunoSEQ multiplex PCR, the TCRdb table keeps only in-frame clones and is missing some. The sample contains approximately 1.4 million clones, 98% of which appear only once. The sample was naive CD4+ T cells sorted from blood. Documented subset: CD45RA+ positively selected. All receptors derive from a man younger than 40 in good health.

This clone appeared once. CDR3 amino acids: CAWSPVGTRGTEAFF. The CDR3 DNA sequence: TGTGCCTGGAGCCCGGTGGGGACAAGGGGCACTGAAGCTTTCTTT. The J gene is TRBJ1-1, the V gene TRBV30; TRBD1 is a possible D gene (6 bases). CDR1 GTSNPN and CDR2 SVGIG come from the germline V gene (reference sequence). The CDR3 loop spans 15 amino acids. V was clipped by 3 bases and J by 4 bases, with 18 bases between them. Using reference TRBV30 and TRBJ1-1 for the parts outside the CDR3, the full variable domain is SQTIHQWPATLVQPVGSPLSLECTVEGTSNPNLYWYRQAAGRGLQLLFYSVGIGQISSEVPQNLSASRPQDRQFILSSKKLLLSDSGFYLCAWSPVGTRGTEAFFGQGTRLTVV.

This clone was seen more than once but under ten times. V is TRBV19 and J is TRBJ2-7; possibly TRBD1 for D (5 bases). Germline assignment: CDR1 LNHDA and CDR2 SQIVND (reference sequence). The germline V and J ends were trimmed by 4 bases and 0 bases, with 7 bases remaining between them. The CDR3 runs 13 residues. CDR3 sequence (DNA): TGTGCCAGTAGTAGGACATACTCCTACGAGCAGTACTTC. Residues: CASSRTYSYEQYF.

For the CDR3, the DNA is TGTGCCAGCAGTCCATCCCTCGTCAGGGAGAACTACGAGCAGTACTTC. Encoded protein: CASSPSLVRENYEQYF. V gene TRBV28 combines with J gene TRBJ2-7; D may match TRBD1 or TRBD2 (5 bases each). This CDR3 region has 16 residues. In germline, CDR1 is MDHEN, CDR2 SYDVKM. V was clipped by 5 bases and J by 3 bases, with 20 bases between them. The variable domain in full, completed from reference TRBV28 and TRBJ2-7, reads DVKVTQSSRYLVKRTGEKVFLECVQDMDHENMFWYRQDPGLGLRLIYFSYDVKMKEKGDIPEGYSVSREKKERFSLILESASTNQTSMYLCASSPSLVRENYEQYFGPGTRLTVT.